These T cell receptor beta chains were read from a single sample in a study of a mutant IDH1 vaccine in newly diagnosed glioma. These receptors lack a known antigen. Sequencing used immunoSEQ multiplex PCR; TCRdb keeps in-frame clones, though not all of them. Seen here are more than 60,000 clones, 74% observed once, and the top ten hold over 4%. The specimen comprised PBMCs, sampled from a glioma patient whose treatment included an IDH1 peptide vaccine. These receptors came from a man in his fifties or sixties with glioma. CDR3s include the opening cysteine and the closing phenylalanine or tryptophan. Each record gives: CDR3 DNA, CDR3 protein, clone size, D gene, J gene, CDR3 length, V gene. The D gene is left open where the match is weak. Not all rows give a size; the values are once, few, many and, for expanded clones, a class.

TGTGCCAGCAGCTTAGGGGGACAGAAGACTGAAGCTTTCTTT	CASSLGGQKTEAFF	few	TRBD1	TRBJ1-1	14	TRBV7-6
TGTGCCAGCAGTCAACCGGGACAGGGGGCCAACGAGCAGTACTTC	CASSQPGQGANEQYF	-	TRBD1	TRBJ2-7	15	TRBV2
TGTGCCAGCAGCGTGGTAGGGGTGGGCTATGGCTACACCTTC	CASSVVGVGYGYTF	-	-	TRBJ1-2	14	TRBV5-6
TGTGCCAGCAGCTCCGGTAGGAGATTTGAAGCTTTCTTT	CASSSGRRFEAFF	-	-	TRBJ1-1	13	TRBV7-2
TGTGCCAGCAGTGATTTCCAGACGGACTATGGCTACACCTTC	CASSDFQTDYGYTF	-	-	TRBJ1-2	14	TRBV2
TGTGCCAGCAGTTTACGCAGGGGGCTCGAGCAGTACTTC	CASSLRRGLEQYF	few	TRBD1	TRBJ2-7	13	TRBV27
TGTGCCAGCAGCTTAGCTGGGGCCCTAGGAGGAACTAATGAAAAACTGTTTTTT	CASSLAGALGGTNEKLFF	-	-	TRBJ1-4	18	TRBV7-9
TGTGCCTGGGACAGGCAAGAGACCCAGTACTTC	CAWDRQETQYF	-	-	TRBJ2-5	11	TRBV30
TGTGCCAGCAGTTACAGCGGGGGGCGCCAAGAGACCCAGTACTTC	CASSYSGGRQETQYF	-	TRBD2	TRBJ2-5	15	TRBV6-5
TGTGCCAGCCTAGAGGGGAACGGAGGCTACACCTTC	CASLEGNGGYTF	-	-	TRBJ1-2	12	TRBV19
TGTGCCAGCAGAAAACCGGGACAGGGTAACACCATATATTTT	CASRKPGQGNTIYF	-	TRBD1	TRBJ1-3	14	TRBV6-5
TGTGCCAGCAGCCAAGTCAGGGCCAATGGCTACACCTTC	CASSQVRANGYTF	once	-	TRBJ1-2	13	TRBV14
TGCAGCGTTGAAGATCTGGGGCGAATAGGGACCCAGTACTTC	CSVEDLGRIGTQYF	once	-	TRBJ2-5	14	TRBV29-1
TGTGCCAGCAGTCCCGACAGCTCCTATAATTCACCCCTCCACTTT	CASSPDSSYNSPLHF	-	-	TRBJ1-6	15	TRBV6-6
TGCGCCAGCAGTAAGATCCGGGCCGCGGCCACTGAAGCTTTCTTT	CASSKIRAAATEAFF	-	-	TRBJ1-1	15	TRBV10-2
TGTGCCAGCAGCCGTGGACGGGATGAAAAACTGTTTTTT	CASSRGRDEKLFF	once	-	TRBJ1-4	13	TRBV7-2
TGTGCCAGCTCACGAGTAGCGGGGAAAGAGACCCAGTACTTC	CASSRVAGKETQYF	-	TRBD2	TRBJ2-5	14	TRBV18
TGTGCCAGCAGCCCACGGGACAGGGGGTATGCAACAGATACGCAGTATTTT	CASSPRDRGYATDTQYF	few	TRBD1	TRBJ2-3	17	TRBV7-9